A single sample is the source of the 25 T cell receptor beta chains below, sequenced in a study of early T cells in non-severe SARS-CoV-2 infection. TCRdb ran MiXCR on the 5' RACE reads and lists one entry per CDR3 protein. The table includes approximately 65,000 distinct CDR3 sequences, 9.5% to 13% detected once. Sequencing was performed on whole blood. These receptors were obtained from an adult who was a healthcare worker with PCR-confirmed SARS-CoV-2 infection or an uninfected control (not recorded which).

There are many counts of this clonotype. V and J are TRBV18 and TRBJ2-3, with D possibly matching TRBD1 (5 bases). Germline V lookup: CDR1 KGHSH, CDR2 LQKENI. The CDR3 has 16 residues. Trimming removed 1 base at V and 2 bases at J, with 13 bases between. CDR3 coding DNA: TGTGCCAGCTCACCACTCCGGGCAGGGCCCACAGATACGCAGTATTTT. Its protein is CASSPLRAGPTDTQYF. The full variable domain, rest sourced from reference TRBV18 and TRBJ2-3, is NAGVMQNPRHLVRRRGQEARLRCSPMKGHSHVYWYRQLPEEGLKFMVYLQKENIIDESGMPKERFSAEFPKEGPSILRIQQVVRGDSAAYFCASSPLRAGPTDTQYFGPGTRLTVL.

At least ten counts were recorded for this clonotype. The gene calls are TRBV19 and TRBJ1-6, with unresolved D. This CDR3 comprises 15 residues. V was pared by 1 base and J by 10 bases, with 14 bases between. Germline CDR1 and CDR2: LNHDA and SQIVND (reference sequence). The CDR3 here is CASSIAPSGPSPLHF. CDR3 nucleotide sequence: TGTGCCAGTAGTATAGCTCCAAGCGGACCATCACCCCTCCACTTT.

This clonotype showed up just a few times. This chain uses TRBV6-1 with TRBJ2-7; 9 positions agree with TRBD1. V was clipped by 4 bases and J by 3 bases; unmatched bases: 7. The CDR3 spans 15 residues. Germline CDR1 and CDR2: MNHNS and SASEGT. The CDR3 DNA sequence: TGTGCCAGCAGTGTACAGACAGGGGGTATCTACGAGCAGTACTTC. It is translated as CASSVQTGGIYEQYF.

The sample holds many counts of this clonotype. The chain joins TRBV7-9 to TRBJ1-2; D remains unclear. The CDR3 has 15 residues. V lost 5 bases, J lost 4 bases, and 17 bases lay in between. CDR1 is SEHNR, CDR2 FQNEAQ, per germline (reference sequence). The CDR3 reads CASSPDWAATYGYTF. The CDR3 region has the DNA TGTGCCAGCAGCCCCGACTGGGCAGCCACCTATGGCTACACCTTC.

As regards this clonotype: Being one base from a much bigger clone, this may be a read error. The genes are TRBV27 and TRBJ2-1, with D unclear. Deletions cut 7 bases from V and 3 bases from J, with 4 bases between. The CDR3 has 11 residues. In germline, CDR1 is MNHEY, CDR2 SMNVEV (reference sequence). The CDR3 bases are TGTGCCAGCACCTACTACAATGAGCAGTTCTTC. Translated: CASTYYNEQFF.

This chain connects TRBV7-8 to TRBJ2-5, with D unresolved. V lost 0 bases to trimming and J lost 4 bases, with 9 bases between them. This CDR3 has 14 residues. CDR1 is SGHVS and CDR2 is FQNEAQ in the germline V gene. The CDR3 coding sequence is TGTGCCAGCAGCTTAGCGCGGTGGGGAGAGACCCAGTACTTC. As protein: CASSLARWGETQYF.

This clonotype was detected many times. The rearrangement uses TRBV6-6 and TRBJ1-5, with D possibly TRBD1 on 6 matching bases. The germline V gene encodes CDR1 MNHNY and CDR2 SVGAGI (reference sequence). V was clipped by 2 bases and J by 1 base, with 9 bases between them. There are 15 residues in the CDR3. CDR3 DNA: TGTGCCAGCAGTTACGCAGGGGTGAGCAATCAGCCCCAGCATTTT. Protein product: CASSYAGVSNQPQHF.

This clonotype was seen at least ten times. This chain uses TRBV5-1 with TRBJ1-6; no definite D call. There are 14 residues in the CDR3. Deletions cut 7 bases from V and 10 bases from J, with 18 bases between. The germline V gene encodes CDR1 SGHRS and CDR2 YFSETQ. The CDR3 DNA reads TGCGCCAGCGGCGCGGACGGACTCGGGTCACCCCTCCACTTT. Protein: CASGADGLGSPLHF.

This clonotype was seen a handful of times. The chain couples TRBV5-1 to TRBJ2-5; TRBD2 matches 13 bases. The V and J ends lost 3 bases and 5 bases, in that order; junction bases with no gene match: 7. The CDR3 has 16 amino acids. The germline V gene has CDR1 SGHRS and CDR2 YFSETQ. CDR3: CASSSGLAGVIETQYF. The CDR3 DNA reads TGCGCCAGCAGCTCCGGACTAGCGGGAGTTATTGAGACCCAGTACTTC.

This clonotype was detected ten times or more. This chain joins TRBV5-4 and TRBJ2-1, with D tentatively TRBD2 (6 bases). From germline, CDR1 is SGHNT and CDR2 YYREEE (reference sequence). The V and J ends lost 2 bases and 0 bases respectively, with 12 bases between them. This CDR3 has 16 amino acids. The CDR3 DNA is TGTGCCAGCAGCTTTGGCGGGAAGAGCTCCTACAATGAGCAGTTCTTC. Translation: CASSFGGKSSYNEQFF.

This clonotype was counted at least ten times. This chain uses TRBV19 with TRBJ1-5; D unresolved. There are 14 residues in the CDR3. V lost 3 bases to trimming and J lost 3 bases, with 9 bases between them. The germline gives CDR1 LNHDA, CDR2 SQIVND (reference sequence). DNA of the CDR3: TGTGCCAGTAGTATCGACTTTTTCAATCAGCCCCAGCATTTT. Protein: CASSIDFFNQPQHF.

This clonotype has ten or more counts. This chain joins TRBV19 and TRBJ2-1; no firm D call. This CDR3 contains 13 residues. V was pared by 7 bases and J by 2 bases, with 9 bases between. Germline V gene data show CDR1 as LNHDA and CDR2 as SQIVND (reference sequence). As DNA, the CDR3 is TGTGCCAGTACGGTAGCCCCCTACAATGAGCAGTTCTTC. It is translated as CASTVAPYNEQFF.

This clonotype has ten or more counts. The gene calls are TRBV18 and TRBJ2-7, with D possibly TRBD1 on 5 matching bases. Germline V gene lookup returns CDR1 KGHSH and CDR2 LQKENI. The length of the CDR3 is 12 residues. Trimming took 4 bases from V and 3 from J, leaving 7 bases between them. In nucleotides, the CDR3 is TGTGCCAGCTCACTACAGGACTACGAGCAGTACTTC. Translated, it gives CASSLQDYEQYF. Full variable domain (missing parts from reference TRBV18 and TRBJ2-7): NAGVMQNPRHLVRRRGQEARLRCSPMKGHSHVYWYRQLPEEGLKFMVYLQKENIIDESGMPKERFSAEFPKEGPSILRIQQVVRGDSAAYFCASSLQDYEQYFGPGTRLTVT.

This clonotype was seen more than once but under ten times. DNA of the CDR3: TGTGCCAGCAGCGTACAGGGAGGTAATGAAAAACTGTTTTTT. It is translated as CASSVQGGNEKLFF. The genes are TRBV9 and TRBJ1-4; maybe TRBD1 (5 bases). The CDR3 covers 14 residues. Deletions cut 1 base from V and 4 bases from J, with 8 bases between. Germline-derived CDR1 and CDR2 are SGDLS and YYNGEE.

This clonotype has only a few counts. The J gene is TRBJ1-1, the V gene TRBV11-3; weak D call: TRBD1 (6 bases). V was cut by 5 bases and J by 3 bases, with 13 bases left in between. The germline V gene encodes CDR1 SGHNT and CDR2 YENEEA. The CDR3 spans 14 residues. The CDR3 here is CASSPGGGHTEAFF. The CDR3 nucleotides are TGTGCCAGCAGCCCAGGAGGGGGGCACACTGAAGCTTTCTTT.

This chain joins TRBV6-5 and TRBJ1-2; D is unclear. Looked up from germline, CDR1 is MNHEY and CDR2 is SVGAGI. Trimming removed 2 bases at V and 0 bases at J, with 7 bases between. The CDR3 contains 14 residues. DNA for the CDR3: TGTGCCAGCAGTTACGGGTTAGCTAACTATGGCTACACCTTC. Translation: CASSYGLANYGYTF.

This clonotype was detected a few times. CDR3 bases: TGTGCCAGCAGCCGGGACGTCGGTACCGGGGAGCTGTTTTTT. Translated: CASSRDVGTGELFF. The chain carries TRBV7-6 and TRBJ2-2; D tentatively reads TRBD1 or TRBD2 (5 bases each). The CDR3 length is 14 residues. Germline V CDR1 and CDR2: SGHVS, FNYEAQ. Trimming took off 5 bases at V and 5 bases at J, with 12 bases between the two ends.

This clonotype has only a few counts. The chain recombines TRBV3-2 with TRBJ2-7; TRBD1, the D gene given by the table, was not confirmed from the DNA. TRBV3-2 corresponds to a pseudogene. There are 14 residues in the CDR3. CDR3 sequence reads: CASSQESREYEQYF. Written as DNA, the CDR3 is TGTGCCAGCAGCCAAGAGAGCAGGGAATACGAGCAGTACTTC.

This clonotype was seen more than once but under ten times. This rearrangement joins TRBV6-2 or TRBV6-3 to TRBJ2-5, with D possibly being TRBD2 (5 bases). The CDR3 has 18 residues. The germline V and J ends were trimmed by 0 bases and 5 bases, with 22 bases remaining between them. Germline V CDR1 and CDR2: MNHEY, SVGEGT. Written as DNA, the CDR3 is TGTGCCAGCAGTTACTCGATTCGGATGCAAGAGAGGGAGGAGACCCAGTACTTC. Its protein product is CASSYSIRMQEREETQYF.

This clonotype was seen repeatedly, ten times or more. V usage is TRBV20-1 and J usage is TRBJ2-3; the D is unclear. The CDR3 runs to 14 residues. Trimming pared 0 bases from V and 5 bases from J, leaving 12 bases between. Germline V gene sequence: CDR1 DFQATT, CDR2 SNEGSKA (reference sequence). The CDR3 spells CSAREWVLGDTQYF. The CDR3 DNA reads TGCAGTGCTAGAGAGTGGGTTTTGGGAGATACGCAGTATTTT.

The sample holds a few counts of this clonotype. This chain links TRBV5-1 with TRBJ2-3; D uncertain. Germline CDR1 reads SGHRS; CDR2 reads YFSETQ. V shed 0 bases and J shed 2 bases, with 10 bases lying between them. CDR3 length equals 15 residues. The CDR3 protein is CASSLVVAPTDTQYF. In DNA form, the CDR3 reads TGCGCCAGCAGCTTGGTTGTGGCCCCCACAGATACGCAGTATTTT.

This clonotype has a count of ten or more. The chain employs TRBV7-2 and TRBJ1-1; no firm D call. V lost 4 bases and J 11 bases, leaving 11 bases between the germline ends. The germline V gene encodes CDR1 SGHTA and CDR2 FQGNSA. The CDR3 sequence is 11 residues long. CDR3 loop: CASSSQMFAFF. Written as DNA, the CDR3 is TGTGCCAGCAGCTCTCAGATGTTCGCTTTCTTT.

J is TRBJ2-3 and V is TRBV4-3; D is ambiguous. Germline-derived CDR1 and CDR2 are LGHNA and YSLEER. CDR3 length: 13 residues. Trimming removed 1 base at V and 9 bases at J, with 11 bases between. DNA for the CDR3: TGCGCCAGCAGCCAAGGGAAAGGGCGGACGCAGTATTTT. This translates into CASSQGKGRTQYF.

The gene calls are TRBV10-2 and TRBJ2-3; D is unclear. The CDR3 has 11 amino acids. V was trimmed by 8 bases and J by 3 bases, leaving 6 bases between them. Germline V gene sequence: CDR1 WSHSY, CDR2 SAAADI. The CDR3 DNA follows: TGCGCCAGCGGCCAGACAGATACGCAGTATTTT. Its translation: CASGQTDTQYF.

Ten or more counts support this clonotype. This chain links TRBV27 with TRBJ1-1; the D is unclear. This CDR3 region has 14 residues. Germline lookup yields CDR1 MNHEY and CDR2 SMNVEV (reference sequence). V was cut by 5 bases and J by 9 bases, with 19 bases left in between. The CDR3 here is CASSRRVSTQQAFF. CDR3 bases: TGTGCCAGCAGTAGGAGAGTGAGCACACAACAAGCTTTCTTT.